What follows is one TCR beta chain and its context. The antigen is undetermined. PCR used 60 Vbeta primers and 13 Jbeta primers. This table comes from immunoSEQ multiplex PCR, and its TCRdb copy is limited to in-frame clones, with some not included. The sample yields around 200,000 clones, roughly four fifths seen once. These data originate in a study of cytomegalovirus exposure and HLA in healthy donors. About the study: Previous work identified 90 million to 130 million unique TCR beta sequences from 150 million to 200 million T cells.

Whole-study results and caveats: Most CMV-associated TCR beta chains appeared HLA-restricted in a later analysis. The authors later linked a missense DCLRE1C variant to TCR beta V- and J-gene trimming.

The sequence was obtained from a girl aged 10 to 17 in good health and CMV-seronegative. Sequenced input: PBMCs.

CDR3 residues: CASLPRGVGNQPQHF. The DNA for the CDR3 is TGTGCCAGCTTACCGCGAGGCGTAGGCAATCAGCCCCAGCATTTT. The rearrangement links TRBV28 to TRBJ1-5, with D unclear. The length of the CDR3 is 15 residues. CDR1 is MDHEN and CDR2 is SYDVKM in the germline V gene. Trimming left V 8 bases short and J 2 bases short, with 16 bases between.